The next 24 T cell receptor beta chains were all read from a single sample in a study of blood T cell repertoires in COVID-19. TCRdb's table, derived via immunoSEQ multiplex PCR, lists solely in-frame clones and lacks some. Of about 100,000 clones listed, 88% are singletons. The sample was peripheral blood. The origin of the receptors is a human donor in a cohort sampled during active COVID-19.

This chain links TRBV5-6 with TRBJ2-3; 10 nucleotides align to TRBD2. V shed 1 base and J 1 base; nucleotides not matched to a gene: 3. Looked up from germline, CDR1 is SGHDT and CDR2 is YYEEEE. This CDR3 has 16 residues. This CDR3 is CASSLSTSGGTDTQYF. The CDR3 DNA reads TGTGCCAGCAGCTTGAGCACTAGCGGGGGCACAGATACGCAGTATTTT.

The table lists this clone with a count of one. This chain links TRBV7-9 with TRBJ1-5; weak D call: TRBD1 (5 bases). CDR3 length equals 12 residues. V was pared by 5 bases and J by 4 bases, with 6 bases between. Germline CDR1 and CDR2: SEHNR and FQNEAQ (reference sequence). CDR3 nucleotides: TGTGCCAGCAGCCGACAGAATCAGCCCCAGCATTTT. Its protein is CASSRQNQPQHF.

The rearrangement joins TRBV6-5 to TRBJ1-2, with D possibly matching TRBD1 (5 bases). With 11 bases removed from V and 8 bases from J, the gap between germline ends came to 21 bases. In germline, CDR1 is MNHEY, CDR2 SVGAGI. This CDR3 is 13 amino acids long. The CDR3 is CAARDYGSSGYTF. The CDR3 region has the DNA TGTGCCGCCCGGGACTACGGCTCGAGCGGCTACACCTTC.

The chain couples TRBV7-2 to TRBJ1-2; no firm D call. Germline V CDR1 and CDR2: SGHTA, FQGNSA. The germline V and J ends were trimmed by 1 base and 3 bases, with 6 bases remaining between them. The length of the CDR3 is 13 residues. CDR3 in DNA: TGTGCCAGCAGCTTAGGGGCAGACTATGGCTACACCTTC. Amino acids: CASSLGADYGYTF.

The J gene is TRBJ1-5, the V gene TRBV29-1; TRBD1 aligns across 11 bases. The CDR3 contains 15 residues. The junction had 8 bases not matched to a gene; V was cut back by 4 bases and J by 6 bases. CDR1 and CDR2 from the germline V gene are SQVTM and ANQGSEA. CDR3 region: CSVAVGQGATQPQHF. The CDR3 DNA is TGCAGCGTTGCTGTTGGACAGGGGGCTACTCAGCCCCAGCATTTT.

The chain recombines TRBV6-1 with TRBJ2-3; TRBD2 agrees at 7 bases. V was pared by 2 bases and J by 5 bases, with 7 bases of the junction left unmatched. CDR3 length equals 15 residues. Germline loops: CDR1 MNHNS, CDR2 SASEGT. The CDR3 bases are TGTGCCAGCAGTGAATCGGCGGGAGCGGTAGATACGCAGTATTTT. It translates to CASSESAGAVDTQYF.

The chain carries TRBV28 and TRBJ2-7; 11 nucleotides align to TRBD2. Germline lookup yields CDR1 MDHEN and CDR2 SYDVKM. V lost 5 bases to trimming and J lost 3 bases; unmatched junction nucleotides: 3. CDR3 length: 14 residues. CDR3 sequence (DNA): TGTGCCAGCAGTCGACTAGCGGGATACTACGAGCAGTACTTC. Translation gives CASSRLAGYYEQYF.

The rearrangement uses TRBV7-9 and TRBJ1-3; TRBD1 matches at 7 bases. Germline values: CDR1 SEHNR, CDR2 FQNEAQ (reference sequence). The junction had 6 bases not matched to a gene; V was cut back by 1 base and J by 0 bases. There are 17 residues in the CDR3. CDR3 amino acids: CASSLEETGNSGNTIYF. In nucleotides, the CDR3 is TGTGCCAGCAGCTTAGAAGAGACAGGGAACTCTGGAAACACCATATATTTT. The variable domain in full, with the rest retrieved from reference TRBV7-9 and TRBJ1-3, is DTGVSQNPRHKITKRGQNVTFRCDPISEHNRLYWYRQTLGQGPEFLTYFQNEAQLEKSRLLSDRFSAERPKGSFSTLEIQRTEQGDSAMYLCASSLEETGNSGNTIYFGEGSWLTVV.

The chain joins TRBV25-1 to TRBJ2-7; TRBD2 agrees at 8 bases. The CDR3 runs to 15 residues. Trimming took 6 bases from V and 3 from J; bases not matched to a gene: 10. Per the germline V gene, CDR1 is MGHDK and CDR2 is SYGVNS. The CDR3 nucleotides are TGTGCCAGCAGCGCCGGCGCGGGAGGCCGCTACGAGCAGTACTTC. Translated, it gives CASSAGAGGRYEQYF.

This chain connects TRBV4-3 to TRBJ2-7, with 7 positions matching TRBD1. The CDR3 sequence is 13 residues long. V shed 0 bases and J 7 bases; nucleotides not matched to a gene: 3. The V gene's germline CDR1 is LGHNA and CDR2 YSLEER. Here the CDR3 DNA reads TGCGCCAGCAGCCAAGAGGACAGGACAGAGCAGTACTTC. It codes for CASSQEDRTEQYF.

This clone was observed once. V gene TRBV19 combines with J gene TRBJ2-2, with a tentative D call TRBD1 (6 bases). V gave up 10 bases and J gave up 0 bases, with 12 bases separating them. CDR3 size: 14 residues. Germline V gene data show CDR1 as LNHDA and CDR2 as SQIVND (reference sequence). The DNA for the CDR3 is TGTGCCACACACAGGGAAACGAACACCGGGGAGCTGTTTTTT. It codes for CATHRETNTGELFF.

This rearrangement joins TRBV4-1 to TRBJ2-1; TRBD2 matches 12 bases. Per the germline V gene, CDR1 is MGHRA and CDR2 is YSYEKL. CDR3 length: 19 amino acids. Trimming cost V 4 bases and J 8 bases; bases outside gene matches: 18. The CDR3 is CASSPRSGLAGPRGDEQFF. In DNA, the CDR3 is TGCGCCAGCAGCCCGCGATCCGGACTAGCGGGACCCCGGGGAGATGAGCAGTTCTTC.

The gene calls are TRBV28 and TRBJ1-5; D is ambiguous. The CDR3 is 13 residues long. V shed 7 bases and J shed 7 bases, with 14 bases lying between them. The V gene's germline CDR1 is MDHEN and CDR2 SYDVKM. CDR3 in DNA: TGTGCCAGCATTTCTGCCCGGGTGCAGCCCCAGCATTTT. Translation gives CASISARVQPQHF.

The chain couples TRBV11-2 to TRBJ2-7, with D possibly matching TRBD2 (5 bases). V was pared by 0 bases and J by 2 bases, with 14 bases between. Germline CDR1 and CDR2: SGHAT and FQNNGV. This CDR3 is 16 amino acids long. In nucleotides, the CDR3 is TGTGCCAGCAGCTTAGATCAGGAGACTACAACCTACGAGCAGTACTTC. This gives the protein CASSLDQETTTYEQYF.

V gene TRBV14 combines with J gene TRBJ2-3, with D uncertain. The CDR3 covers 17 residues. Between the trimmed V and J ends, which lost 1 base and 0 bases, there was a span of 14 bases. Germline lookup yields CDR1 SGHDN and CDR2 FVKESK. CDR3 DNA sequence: TGTGCCAGCAGCCAAGTAGCAGCGATGCGTAGCACAGATACGCAGTATTTT. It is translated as CASSQVAAMRSTDTQYF.

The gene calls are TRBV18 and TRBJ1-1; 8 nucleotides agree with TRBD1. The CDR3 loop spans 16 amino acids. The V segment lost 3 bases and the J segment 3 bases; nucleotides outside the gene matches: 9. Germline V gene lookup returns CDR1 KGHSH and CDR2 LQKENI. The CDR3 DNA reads TGTGCCAGCTCACCCCTACAAGACAGGGGTTACACTGAAGCTTTCTTT. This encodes CASSPLQDRGYTEAFF.

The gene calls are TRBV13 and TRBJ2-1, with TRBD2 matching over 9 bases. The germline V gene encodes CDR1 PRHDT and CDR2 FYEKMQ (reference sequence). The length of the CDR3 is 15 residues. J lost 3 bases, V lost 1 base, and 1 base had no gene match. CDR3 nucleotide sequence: TGTGCCAGCAGCTTAGTAGCGGGAGACTACAATGAGCAGTTCTTC. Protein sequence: CASSLVAGDYNEQFF.

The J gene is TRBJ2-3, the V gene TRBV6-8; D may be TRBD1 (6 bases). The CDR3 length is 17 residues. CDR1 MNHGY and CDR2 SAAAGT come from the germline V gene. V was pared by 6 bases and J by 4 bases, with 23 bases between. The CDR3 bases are TGTGCCAGCAGCCAGCCGTGGAACAGGGCCGGATCAGATACGCAGTATTTT. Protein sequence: CASSQPWNRAGSDTQYF.

DNA of the CDR3: TGTGCCAGCAGCCAAAAGGGGGCCCCCTACGAGCAGTACTTC. Its translation: CASSQKGAPYEQYF. The chain couples TRBV4-2 to TRBJ2-7; the match to TRBD1 covers 7 bases. Germline CDR1 reads LGHNA; CDR2 reads YNFKEQ. V lost 2 bases to trimming and J lost 2 bases; unmatched junction nucleotides: 3. The length of the CDR3 is 14 residues.

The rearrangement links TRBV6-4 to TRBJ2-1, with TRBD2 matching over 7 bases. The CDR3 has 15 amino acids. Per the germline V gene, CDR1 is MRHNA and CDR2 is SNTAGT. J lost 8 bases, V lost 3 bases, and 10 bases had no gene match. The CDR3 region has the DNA TGTGCCAGCAGTGATTCAGTGGGAGGGACCTATGAGCAGTTCTTC. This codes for CASSDSVGGTYEQFF.

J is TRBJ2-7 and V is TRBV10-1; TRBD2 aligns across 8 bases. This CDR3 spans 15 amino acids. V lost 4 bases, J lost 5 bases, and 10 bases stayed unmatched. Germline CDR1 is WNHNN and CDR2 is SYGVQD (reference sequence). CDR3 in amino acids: CASSGPGLDRNEQYF. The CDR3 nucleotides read TGCGCCAGCAGTGGCCCGGGACTAGATCGGAACGAGCAGTACTTC.

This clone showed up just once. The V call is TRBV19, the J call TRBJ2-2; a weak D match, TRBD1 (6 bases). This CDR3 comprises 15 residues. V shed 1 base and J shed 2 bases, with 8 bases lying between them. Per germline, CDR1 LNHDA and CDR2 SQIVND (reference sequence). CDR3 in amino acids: CASSIGQVNTGELFF. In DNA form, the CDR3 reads TGTGCCAGTAGTATAGGACAGGTTAACACCGGGGAGCTGTTTTTT.

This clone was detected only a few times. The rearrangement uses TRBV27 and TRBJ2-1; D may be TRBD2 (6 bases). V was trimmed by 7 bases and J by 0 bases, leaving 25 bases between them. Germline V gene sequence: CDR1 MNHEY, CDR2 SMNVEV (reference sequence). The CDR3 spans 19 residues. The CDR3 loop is CASTSWRELIGSSYNEQFF. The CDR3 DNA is TGTGCCAGCACGAGTTGGAGGGAGCTCATCGGGAGCTCCTACAATGAGCAGTTCTTC.

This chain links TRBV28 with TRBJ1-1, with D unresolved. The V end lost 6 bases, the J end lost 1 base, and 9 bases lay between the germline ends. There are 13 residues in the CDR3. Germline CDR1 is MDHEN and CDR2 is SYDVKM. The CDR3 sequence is CASRATANTEAFF. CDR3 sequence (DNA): TGTGCCAGCAGGGCAACAGCGAACACTGAAGCTTTCTTT. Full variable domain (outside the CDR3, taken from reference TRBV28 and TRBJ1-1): DVKVTQSSRYLVKRTGEKVFLECVQDMDHENMFWYRQDPGLGLRLIYFSYDVKMKEKGDIPEGYSVSREKKERFSLILESASTNQTSMYLCASRATANTEAFFGQGTRLTVV.